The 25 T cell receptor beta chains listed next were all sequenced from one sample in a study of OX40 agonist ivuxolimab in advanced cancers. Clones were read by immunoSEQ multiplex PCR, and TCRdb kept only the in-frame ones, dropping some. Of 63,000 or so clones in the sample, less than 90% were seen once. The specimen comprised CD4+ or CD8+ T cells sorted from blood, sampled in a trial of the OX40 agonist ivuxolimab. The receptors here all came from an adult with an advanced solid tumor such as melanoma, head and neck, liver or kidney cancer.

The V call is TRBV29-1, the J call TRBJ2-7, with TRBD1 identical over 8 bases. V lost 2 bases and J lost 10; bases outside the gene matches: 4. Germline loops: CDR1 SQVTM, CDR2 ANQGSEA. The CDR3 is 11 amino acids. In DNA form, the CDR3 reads TGCAGCGTTGAACAGGGGGCAGGTCAGTACTTC. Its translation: CSVEQGAGQYF.

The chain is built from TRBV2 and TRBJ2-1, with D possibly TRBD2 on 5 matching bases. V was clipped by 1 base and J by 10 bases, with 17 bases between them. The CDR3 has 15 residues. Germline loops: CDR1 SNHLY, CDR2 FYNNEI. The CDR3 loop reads CASSEGWSASPEQFF. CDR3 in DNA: TGTGCCAGCAGTGAAGGATGGTCCGCTAGCCCCGAGCAGTTCTTC.

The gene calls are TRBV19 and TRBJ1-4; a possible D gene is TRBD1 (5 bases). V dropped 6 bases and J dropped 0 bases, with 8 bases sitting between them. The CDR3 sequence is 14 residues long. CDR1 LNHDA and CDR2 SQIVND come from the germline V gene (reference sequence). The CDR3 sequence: CASRGLATNEKLFF. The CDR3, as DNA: TGTGCCAGTAGGGGGCTCGCAACTAATGAAAAACTGTTTTTT.

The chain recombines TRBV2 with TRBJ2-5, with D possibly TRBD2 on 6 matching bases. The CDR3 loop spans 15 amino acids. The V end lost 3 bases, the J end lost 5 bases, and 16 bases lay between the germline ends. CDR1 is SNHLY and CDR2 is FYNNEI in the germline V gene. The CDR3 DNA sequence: TGTGCCAGCAGTGACGGGCAGGGCGGGGTGGAGACCCAGTACTTC. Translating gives CASSDGQGGVETQYF.

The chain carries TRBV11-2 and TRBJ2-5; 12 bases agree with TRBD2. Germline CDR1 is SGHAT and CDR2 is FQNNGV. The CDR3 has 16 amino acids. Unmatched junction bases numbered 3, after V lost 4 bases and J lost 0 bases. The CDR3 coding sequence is TGTGCCAGCAGCTCCGGACTAGCGGGGTACCAAGAGACCCAGTACTTC. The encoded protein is CASSSGLAGYQETQYF.

The CDR3 DNA reads TGTGCCAGCTCACCGCCGGGACGGAGGAACACTGAAGCTTTCTTT. Translating it yields CASSPPGRRNTEAFF. The V gene is TRBV18, the J gene TRBJ1-1, with a tentative D call TRBD1 (5 bases). The CDR3 runs to 15 residues. Germline V gene lookup returns CDR1 KGHSH and CDR2 LQKENI. Trimming pared 3 bases from V and 1 base from J, leaving 12 bases between.

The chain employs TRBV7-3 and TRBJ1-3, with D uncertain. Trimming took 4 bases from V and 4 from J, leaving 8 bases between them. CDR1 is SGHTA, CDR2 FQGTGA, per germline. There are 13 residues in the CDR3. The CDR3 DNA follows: TGTGCCAGCAGCTACGATCAAGGAAACACCATATATTTT. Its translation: CASSYDQGNTIYF.

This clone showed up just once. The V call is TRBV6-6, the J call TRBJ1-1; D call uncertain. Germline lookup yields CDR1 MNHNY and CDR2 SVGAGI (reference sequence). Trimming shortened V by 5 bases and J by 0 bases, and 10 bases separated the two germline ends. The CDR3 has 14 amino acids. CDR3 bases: TGTGCCAGCAGTATTTTTGGGGTGAACACTGAAGCTTTCTTT. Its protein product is CASSIFGVNTEAFF.

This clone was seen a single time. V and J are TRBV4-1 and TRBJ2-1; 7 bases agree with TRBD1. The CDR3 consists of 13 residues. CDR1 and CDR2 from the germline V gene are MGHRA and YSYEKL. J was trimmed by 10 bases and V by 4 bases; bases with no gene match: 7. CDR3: CASSRDRANEQFF. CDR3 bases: TGCGCCAGCAGCCGAGACAGGGCCAACGAGCAGTTCTTC.

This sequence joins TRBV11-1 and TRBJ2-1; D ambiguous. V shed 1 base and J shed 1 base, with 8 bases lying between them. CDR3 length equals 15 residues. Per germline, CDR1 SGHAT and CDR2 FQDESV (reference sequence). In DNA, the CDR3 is TGTGCCAGCAGCTTAGTCACGGTATCCTACAATGAGCAGTTCTTC. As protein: CASSLVTVSYNEQFF.

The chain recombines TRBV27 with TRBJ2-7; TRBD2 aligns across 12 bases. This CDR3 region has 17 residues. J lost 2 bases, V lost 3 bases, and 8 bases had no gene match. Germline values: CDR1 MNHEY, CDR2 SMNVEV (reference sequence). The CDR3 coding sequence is TGTGCCAGCAGTTTTGGACTAGCGGGACCAGTTACCTACGAGCAGTACTTC. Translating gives CASSFGLAGPVTYEQYF.

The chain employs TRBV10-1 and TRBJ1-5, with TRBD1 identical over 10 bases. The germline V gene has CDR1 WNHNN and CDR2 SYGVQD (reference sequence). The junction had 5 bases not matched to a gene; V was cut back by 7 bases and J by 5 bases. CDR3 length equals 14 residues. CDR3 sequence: CASTGTGVDQPQHF. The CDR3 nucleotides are TGCGCCAGCACCGGGACAGGGGTGGATCAGCCCCAGCATTTT.

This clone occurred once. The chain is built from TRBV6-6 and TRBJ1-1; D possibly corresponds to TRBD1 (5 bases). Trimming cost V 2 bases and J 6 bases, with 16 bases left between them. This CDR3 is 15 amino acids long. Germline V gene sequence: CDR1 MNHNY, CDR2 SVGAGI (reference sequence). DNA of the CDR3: TGTGCCAGCAGTTACACCCCGCAAGGGGCAGCTGAAGCTTTCTTT. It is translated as CASSYTPQGAAEAFF.

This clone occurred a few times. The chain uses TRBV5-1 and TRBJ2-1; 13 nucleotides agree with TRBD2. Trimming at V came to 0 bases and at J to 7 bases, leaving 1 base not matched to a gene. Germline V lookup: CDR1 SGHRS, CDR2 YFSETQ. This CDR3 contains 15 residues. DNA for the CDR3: TGCGCCAGCAGCTTGGGACTAGCGGGAGGTAATGAGCAGTTCTTC. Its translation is CASSLGLAGGNEQFF.

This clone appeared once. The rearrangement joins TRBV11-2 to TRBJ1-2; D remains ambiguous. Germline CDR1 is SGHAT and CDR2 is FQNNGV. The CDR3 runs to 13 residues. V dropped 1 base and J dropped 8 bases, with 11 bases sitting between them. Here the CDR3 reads CASSLGHFRGYTF. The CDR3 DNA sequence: TGTGCCAGCAGCTTAGGGCACTTTCGGGGCTACACCTTC.

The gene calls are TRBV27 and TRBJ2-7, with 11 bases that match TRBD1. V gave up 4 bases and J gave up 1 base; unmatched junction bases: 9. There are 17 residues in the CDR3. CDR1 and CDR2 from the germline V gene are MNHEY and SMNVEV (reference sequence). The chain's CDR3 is CASSSGQGVTSSYEQYF. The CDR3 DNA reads TGTGCCAGCAGTTCGGGACAGGGGGTCACGTCATCCTACGAGCAGTACTTC.

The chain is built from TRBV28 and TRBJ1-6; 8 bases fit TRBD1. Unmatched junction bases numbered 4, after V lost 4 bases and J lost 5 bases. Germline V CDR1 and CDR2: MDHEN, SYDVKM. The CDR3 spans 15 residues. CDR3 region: CASSSGQADNSPLHF. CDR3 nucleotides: TGTGCCAGCAGTTCGGGACAGGCGGATAATTCACCCCTCCACTTT.

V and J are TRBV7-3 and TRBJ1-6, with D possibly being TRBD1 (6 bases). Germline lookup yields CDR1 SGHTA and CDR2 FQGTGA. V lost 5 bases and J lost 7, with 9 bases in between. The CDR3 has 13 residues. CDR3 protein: CASSLGQNSPLHF. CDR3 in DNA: TGTGCCAGCAGCCTTGGACAGAATTCACCCCTCCACTTT.

CDR3 nucleotides: TGTGCCAGCAGCTTCCAGACAGGGGATTCACCCCTCCACTTT. Translating it yields CASSFQTGDSPLHF. The gene calls are TRBV7-2 and TRBJ1-6, with 8 bases aligning to TRBD1. This CDR3 has 14 amino acids. Germline lookup yields CDR1 SGHTA and CDR2 FQGNSA. V lost 3 bases and J lost 8; bases outside the gene matches: 3.

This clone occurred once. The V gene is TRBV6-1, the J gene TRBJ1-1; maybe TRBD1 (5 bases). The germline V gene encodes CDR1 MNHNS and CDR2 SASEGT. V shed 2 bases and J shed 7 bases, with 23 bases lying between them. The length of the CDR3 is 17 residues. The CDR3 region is CASSEWGDPEKGVEAFF. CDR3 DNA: TGTGCCAGCAGTGAATGGGGGGACCCGGAAAAAGGGGTTGAAGCTTTCTTT.

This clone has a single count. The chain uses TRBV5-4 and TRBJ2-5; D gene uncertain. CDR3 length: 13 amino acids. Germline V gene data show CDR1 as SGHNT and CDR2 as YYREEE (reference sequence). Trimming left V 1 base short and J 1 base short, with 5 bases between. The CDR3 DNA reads TGTGCCAGCAGCTTGCCAGCCCAAGAGACCCAGTACTTC. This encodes CASSLPAQETQYF.

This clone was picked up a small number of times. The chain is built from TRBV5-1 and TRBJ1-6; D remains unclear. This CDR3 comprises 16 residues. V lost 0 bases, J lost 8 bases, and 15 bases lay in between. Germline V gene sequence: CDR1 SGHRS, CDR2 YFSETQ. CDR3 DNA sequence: TGCGCCAGCAGCTTGGAGTGGAGAGGCTGGGATTCACCCCTCCACTTT. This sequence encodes CASSLEWRGWDSPLHF.

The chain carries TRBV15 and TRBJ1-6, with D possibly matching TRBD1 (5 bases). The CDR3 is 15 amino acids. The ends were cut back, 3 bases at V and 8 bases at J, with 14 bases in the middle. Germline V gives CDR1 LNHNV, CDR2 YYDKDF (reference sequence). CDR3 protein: CATSRTGREDSPLHF. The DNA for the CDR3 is TGTGCCACCAGCAGGACGGGCAGGGAGGATTCACCCCTCCACTTT.

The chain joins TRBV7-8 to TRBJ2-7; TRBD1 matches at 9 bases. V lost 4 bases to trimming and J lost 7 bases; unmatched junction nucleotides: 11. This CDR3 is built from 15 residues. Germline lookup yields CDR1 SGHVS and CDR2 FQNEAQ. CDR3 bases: TGTGCCAGCAGCTCTATGGGACAGGGAGTGGGAGAGCAGTACTTC. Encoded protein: CASSSMGQGVGEQYF.

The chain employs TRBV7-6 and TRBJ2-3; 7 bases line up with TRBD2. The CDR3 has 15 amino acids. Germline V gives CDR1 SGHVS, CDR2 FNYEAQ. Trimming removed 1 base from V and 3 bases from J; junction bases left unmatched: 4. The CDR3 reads CASSLVMGGTDTQYF. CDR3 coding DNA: TGTGCCAGCAGCTTAGTAATGGGGGGGACAGATACGCAGTATTTT. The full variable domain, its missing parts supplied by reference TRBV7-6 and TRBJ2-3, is GAGVSQSPRYKVTKRGQDVALRCDPISGHVSLYWYRQALGQGPEFLTYFNYEAQQDKSGLPNDRFSAERPEGSISTLTIQRTEQRDSAMYRCASSLVMGGTDTQYFGPGTRLTVL.